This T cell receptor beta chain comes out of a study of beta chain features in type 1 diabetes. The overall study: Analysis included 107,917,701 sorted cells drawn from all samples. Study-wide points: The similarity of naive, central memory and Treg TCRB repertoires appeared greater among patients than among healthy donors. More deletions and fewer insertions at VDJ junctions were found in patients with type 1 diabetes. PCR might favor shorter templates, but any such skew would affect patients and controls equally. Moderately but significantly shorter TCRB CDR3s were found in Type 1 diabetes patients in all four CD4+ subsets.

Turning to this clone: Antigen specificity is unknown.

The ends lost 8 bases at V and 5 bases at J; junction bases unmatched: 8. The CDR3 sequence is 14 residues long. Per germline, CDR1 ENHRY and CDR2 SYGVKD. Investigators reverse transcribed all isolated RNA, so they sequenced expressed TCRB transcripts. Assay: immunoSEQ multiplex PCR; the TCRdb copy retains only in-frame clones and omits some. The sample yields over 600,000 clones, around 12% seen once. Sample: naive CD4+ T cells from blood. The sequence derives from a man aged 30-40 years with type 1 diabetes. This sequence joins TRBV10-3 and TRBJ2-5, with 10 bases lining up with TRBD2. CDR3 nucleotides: TGTGCCATCGGGACTAGCGAACGAATTGAGACCCAGTACTTC. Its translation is CAIGTSERIETQYF.